The 4 T cell receptor beta chains given below trace back to one sample, sequenced in a study of T-cell memory formation after mild COVID-19. TCRdb used MiXCR to reprocess the 5' RACE reads, holding one entry per CDR3 protein. The sample records hundreds of thousands of distinct CDR3 sequences, more than 15% being singletons. Material for sequencing was PBMCs or a T cell subset sorted from them (not recorded which). These receptors all come from a man aged 18 to 30 who had mild COVID-19 (a few samples of this study predate the infection). Cell type and time point are not known.

This clonotype was picked up a small number of times. This chain uses TRBV4-3 with TRBJ2-6, with TRBD2 as a possible D gene (6 bases). With 0 bases removed from V and 0 bases from J, the gap between germline ends came to 18 bases. This CDR3 is 20 amino acids long. Germline values: CDR1 LGHNA, CDR2 YSLEER. CDR3 sequence: CASSQEGISGSHSGANVLTF. The CDR3 DNA is TGCGCCAGCAGCCAAGAAGGGATAAGCGGGTCCCACTCTGGGGCCAACGTCCTGACTTTC.

This rearrangement joins TRBV28 to TRBJ2-3; D gene uncertain. Trimming stripped 6 bases from V and 8 bases from J, with 12 bases between. The CDR3 has 12 amino acids. The V gene's germline CDR1 is MDHEN and CDR2 SYDVKM. The CDR3 is CASSQDPGTQYF. CDR3 DNA: TGTGCCAGCAGCCAAGACCCTGGTACGCAGTATTTT.

The chain carries TRBV29-1 and TRBJ1-2; D gene uncertain. CDR3 size: 12 residues. Germline loops: CDR1 SQVTM, CDR2 ANQGSEA. Between the trimmed V and J ends, which lost 3 bases and 5 bases, there was a span of 10 bases. The CDR3 region has the DNA TGCAGCGTTGATTCGGATATGTATGGCTACACCTTC. Amino acid sequence: CSVDSDMYGYTF.

The rearrangement links TRBV7-9 to TRBJ1-2; D might be TRBD1 (5 bases). V dropped 5 bases and J dropped 0 bases, with 10 bases sitting between them. CDR1 and CDR2 from the germline V gene are SEHNR and FQNEAQ (reference sequence). This CDR3 contains 14 residues. This CDR3 is CASSQDTSNYGYTF. The CDR3 DNA follows: TGTGCCAGCAGCCAGGACACTTCTAACTATGGCTACACCTTC.